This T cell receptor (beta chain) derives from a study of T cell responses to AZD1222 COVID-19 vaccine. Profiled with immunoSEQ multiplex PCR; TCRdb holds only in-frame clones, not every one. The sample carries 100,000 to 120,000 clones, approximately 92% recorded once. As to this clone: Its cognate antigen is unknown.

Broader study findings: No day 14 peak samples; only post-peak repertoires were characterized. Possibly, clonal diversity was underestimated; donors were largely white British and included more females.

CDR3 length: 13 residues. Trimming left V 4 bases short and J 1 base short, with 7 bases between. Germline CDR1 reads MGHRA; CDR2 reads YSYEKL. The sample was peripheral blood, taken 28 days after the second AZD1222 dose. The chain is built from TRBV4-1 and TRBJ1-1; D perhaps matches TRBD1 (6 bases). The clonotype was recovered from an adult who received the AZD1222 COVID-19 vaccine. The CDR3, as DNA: TGCGCCAGCAGCCCGGGACAGAACACTGAAGCTTTCTTT. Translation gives CASSPGQNTEAFF.